The clone carrying this T cell receptor (beta chain) was observed a handful of times. Its antigen is not identified. The data belong to a study of T cells in Graves' hyperthyroidism and ophthalmopathy. Each person with ophthalmopathy scored at least 3 on the Clinical Activity Score, reached NOSPECS grade 4 or higher, and had been ill under 3 months. Patients showing uncontrolled infection, other autoimmune disease, pregnancy or lactation were ineligible. Clinical symptoms, serum thyroxine, TRAb, thyroid ultrasound and orbital computed tomography established diagnosis. RNA transcripts were the template for amplifying TCR beta CDR3 regions. With the HTBI primer set, the TCR CDR3 went through a first round of RT-PCR. MiXCR, applied by TCRdb to the multiplex PCR reads, yields one record per CDR3 protein. The sample carries about 600,000 distinct CDR3 sequences, approximately 15% recorded once. With V trimmed by 6 bases and J by 4 bases, 2 bases remained unmatched. The CDR3 contains 13 residues. CDR1 and CDR2 (germline): SNHLY, FYNNEI.

Study conclusions and caveats: The blood repertoire included most of the expanded thyroid clonotypes above 0.001.

The sample taken for sequencing was blood. This TCR came from a middle-aged woman with Graves' ophthalmopathy. V is TRBV2 and J is TRBJ1-2; TRBD1 matches 10 bases. CDR3 protein: CASRGQGFYGYTF. The CDR3 DNA is TGTGCCAGCAGGGGACAGGGGTTCTATGGCTACACCTTC.